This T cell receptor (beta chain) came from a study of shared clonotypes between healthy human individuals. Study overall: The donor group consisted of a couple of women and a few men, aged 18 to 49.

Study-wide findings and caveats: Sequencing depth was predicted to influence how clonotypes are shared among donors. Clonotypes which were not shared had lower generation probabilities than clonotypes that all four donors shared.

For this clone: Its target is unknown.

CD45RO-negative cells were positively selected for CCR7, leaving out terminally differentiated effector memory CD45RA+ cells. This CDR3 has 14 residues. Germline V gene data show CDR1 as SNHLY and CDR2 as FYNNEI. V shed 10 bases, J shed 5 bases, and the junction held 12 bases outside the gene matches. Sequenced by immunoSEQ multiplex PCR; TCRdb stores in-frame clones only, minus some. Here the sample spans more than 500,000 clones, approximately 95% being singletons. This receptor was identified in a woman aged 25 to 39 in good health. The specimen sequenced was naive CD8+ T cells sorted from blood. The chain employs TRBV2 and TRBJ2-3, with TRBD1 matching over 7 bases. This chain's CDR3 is CANAGTETQDTQYF. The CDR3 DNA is TGTGCCAATGCCGGGACAGAAACCCAAGATACGCAGTATTTT.